These 31 T cell receptor beta chains were all obtained from the same sample, sequenced in a study of naive and memory T cell subsets. Two oligonucleotides, mixed equimolar, formed the beta constant-region primer covering TRBC1 and TRBC2. MiXCR, applied by TCRdb to the UMI-ligation and nested PCR reads, yields one record per CDR3 protein. In the table there are 37,000 or so distinct CDR3 sequences, about an eighth of which are singletons. Source material: effector memory CD4+ T cells from blood. Subset defined: effector memory, CD45RA- CD27-. These receptors were obtained from a human donor in good health.

The chain joins TRBV28 to TRBJ1-5; 9 positions match TRBD1. CDR1 is MDHEN, CDR2 SYDVKM, per germline. Germline trimming cut 6 bases from V and 5 bases from J; bases unmatched to any gene: 8. This CDR3 is 15 amino acids long. Here the CDR3 reads CASRSRDRVYQPQHF. The CDR3 DNA follows: TGTGCCAGCAGAAGCCGGGACAGGGTATATCAGCCCCAGCATTTT.

J is TRBJ2-7 and V is TRBV7-2, with unresolved D. V was cut by 0 bases and J by 5 bases, with 8 bases left in between. CDR1 SGHTA and CDR2 FQGNSA come from the germline V gene. The CDR3 runs to 13 residues. CDR3 amino acids: CASSLARLDEQYF. The CDR3 DNA reads as TGTGCCAGCAGCTTAGCTAGGTTGGACGAGCAGTACTTC. The full variable domain, its missing parts supplied by reference TRBV7-2 and TRBJ2-7, is GAGVSQSPSNKVTEKGKDVELRCDPISGHTALYWYRQSLGQGLEFLIYFQGNSAPDKSGLPSDRFSAERTGGSVSTLTIQRTQQEDSAVYLCASSLARLDEQYFGPGTRLTVT.

The gene calls are TRBV27 and TRBJ1-2, with 10 bases fitting TRBD1. The CDR3 contains 14 residues. The junction had 6 bases not matched to a gene; V was cut back by 5 bases and J by 6 bases. CDR1 and CDR2 from the germline V gene are MNHEY and SMNVEV (reference sequence). This chain's CDR3 is CASSPWTGGNGYTF. CDR3 nucleotide sequence: TGTGCCAGCAGTCCATGGACAGGGGGGAATGGCTACACCTTC.

This clonotype was recorded at least ten times. The chain recombines TRBV20-1 with TRBJ2-1; 7 bases fit TRBD1. V was pared by 0 bases and J by 6 bases, with 8 bases of the junction left unmatched. The CDR3 has 15 residues. The germline V gene encodes CDR1 DFQATT and CDR2 SNEGSKA (reference sequence). The CDR3 sequence: CSARDLGRGSNEQFF. CDR3 in DNA: TGCAGTGCTAGAGATTTGGGCAGGGGGAGCAATGAGCAGTTCTTC.

The chain employs TRBV10-3 and TRBJ2-3, with TRBD2 matching over 13 bases. V shed 5 bases and J 6 bases; nucleotides not matched to a gene: 8. The CDR3 covers 16 residues. Germline V gives CDR1 ENHRY, CDR2 SYGVKD. In nucleotides, the CDR3 is TGTGCCATCAGTTCCGCGGGGACTAGCGGGACGGATACGCAGTATTTT. Its translation is CAISSAGTSGTDTQYF.

Many counts were recorded for this clonotype. The rearrangement uses TRBV18 and TRBJ2-4, with D uncertain. Trimming pared 3 bases from V and 5 bases from J, leaving 11 bases between. The CDR3 runs to 14 residues. Germline V gives CDR1 KGHSH, CDR2 LQKENI. CDR3 amino acids: CASSPPGGENIQYF. The CDR3 DNA reads TGTGCCAGCTCACCCCCAGGTGGGGAAAACATTCAGTACTTC.

The chain has TRBV5-1 and TRBJ2-1, with D possibly being TRBD1 (5 bases). V was trimmed by 0 bases and J by 5 bases, leaving 15 bases between them. This CDR3 region has 16 residues. Germline assignment: CDR1 SGHRS and CDR2 YFSETQ. This chain's CDR3 is CASSLDGQGGNNEQFF. The CDR3 region has the DNA TGCGCCAGCAGCTTGGATGGGCAGGGTGGGAACAATGAGCAGTTCTTC.

This clonotype was observed a handful of times. The gene calls are TRBV28 and TRBJ1-1; no reliable D call. Germline V gene sequence: CDR1 MDHEN, CDR2 SYDVKM. Trimming took 8 bases from V and 3 from J, leaving 10 bases between them. The CDR3 consists of 12 residues. DNA of the CDR3: TGTGCCAGCCTCACGTTGGACACTGAAGCTTTCTTT. This encodes CASLTLDTEAFF.

There are a few counts of this clonotype. This chain joins TRBV11-2 and TRBJ2-7, with a weak D call TRBD2 (6 bases). V was trimmed by 2 bases and J by 1 base, leaving 9 bases between them. Germline V gene lookup returns CDR1 SGHAT and CDR2 FQNNGV. This CDR3 spans 14 amino acids. Here the CDR3 DNA reads TGTGCCAGCAGCTTATGGGGGGTATCCTACGAGCAGTACTTC. This encodes CASSLWGVSYEQYF.

Points on this clonotype: A single base separates this from a much larger clone, so it may be a read error. The chain carries TRBV28 and TRBJ2-5; 11 bases align to TRBD2. The germline V gene has CDR1 MDHEN and CDR2 SYDVKM. The length of the CDR3 is 16 residues. CDR3 sequence (DNA): TGTACCAGCAGTTTGGGGCTAGCGGGAGGTCAAGAGACCCAGTACTTC. Translation: CTSSLGLAGGQETQYF.

CDR3 sequence (DNA): TGTGCCAGCAAAAAGATTGGGGCCTACAATGAGCAGTTCTTC. Amino acids: CASKKIGAYNEQFF. V usage is TRBV6-2 or TRBV6-3 and J usage is TRBJ2-1; no clear D gene. Germline V gene lookup returns CDR1 MNHEY and CDR2 SVGEGT. V gave up 7 bases and J gave up 2 bases, with 12 bases separating them. The CDR3 covers 14 residues.

This clonotype came up a few times. The V call is TRBV28, the J call TRBJ1-6; D may be TRBD1 (5 bases). Germline values: CDR1 MDHEN, CDR2 SYDVKM. The CDR3 is 15 residues long. V was pared by 4 bases and J by 8 bases, with 15 bases between. CDR3 nucleotide sequence: TGTGCCAGCAGTTACGGGGGTTATGGGGATTCACCCCTCCACTTT. This gives the protein CASSYGGYGDSPLHF.

This clonotype came up many times. Here the CDR3 reads CASAPHGYNEQFF. Written as DNA, the CDR3 is TGTGCCAGCGCTCCCCACGGGTACAATGAGCAGTTCTTC. The chain couples TRBV19 to TRBJ2-1; D remains ambiguous. Trimming took off 9 bases at V and 4 bases at J, with 13 bases between the two ends. CDR3 length equals 13 residues. Germline CDR1 reads LNHDA; CDR2 reads SQIVND (reference sequence).

This clonotype was recorded at least ten times. The V call is TRBV20-1, the J call TRBJ2-7; D gene ambiguous. The CDR3 totals 14 residues. CDR1 and CDR2 (germline): DFQATT, SNEGSKA (reference sequence). Here the CDR3 DNA reads TGCAGCGGGCTCAGGAGCCTCAACTCCTACGAGCAGTACTTC. Translated, it gives CSGLRSLNSYEQYF.

This clonotype has more than one count but fewer than ten. V usage is TRBV11-1 and J usage is TRBJ2-3; the match to TRBD2 covers 15 bases. There are 16 residues in the CDR3. Germline CDR1 is SGHAT and CDR2 is FQDESV (reference sequence). Trimming at V came to 5 bases and at J to 3 bases, leaving 3 bases not matched to a gene. The CDR3 sequence: CASSPGTSGRTDTQYF. The CDR3 DNA sequence: TGTGCCAGCAGCCCAGGGACTAGCGGGAGGACAGATACGCAGTATTTT.

The chain uses TRBV6-1 and TRBJ2-2; 7 positions match TRBD1. Germline V gives CDR1 MNHNS, CDR2 SASEGT. The CDR3 totals 15 residues. Trimming cost V 4 bases and J 0 bases; bases outside gene matches: 2. The CDR3 nucleotides are TGTGCCAGCAGTGGGGGGACAGCGAACACCGGGGAGCTGTTTTTT. Amino acids: CASSGGTANTGELFF.

This clonotype has just a few counts. This rearrangement joins TRBV3-1 to TRBJ2-3; D is uncertain. The CDR3 spans 14 residues. V was shortened by 0 bases and J by 2 bases, with 6 bases between the two germline ends. The germline CDR1 and CDR2 sequences are LGHDT and YNNKEL (reference sequence). Here the CDR3 reads CASSQESTTDTQYF. CDR3 in DNA: TGTGCCAGCAGCCAAGAGTCTACCACAGATACGCAGTATTTT.

This chain uses TRBV18 with TRBJ2-2; no definite D call. The length of the CDR3 is 12 residues. Germline CDR1 and CDR2: KGHSH and LQKENI. V shed 6 bases and J shed 8 bases, with 10 bases lying between them. Written as DNA, the CDR3 is TGTGCCAGCTCGCCTGTATCGGGGGAGCTGTTTTTT. Amino acid sequence: CASSPVSGELFF.

This clonotype was found many times. The chain couples TRBV2 to TRBJ2-1, with 8 bases aligning to TRBD2. Germline V gene lookup returns CDR1 SNHLY and CDR2 FYNNEI. Unmatched junction bases numbered 11, after V lost 2 bases and J lost 8 bases. The CDR3 loop spans 16 amino acids. CDR3 loop: CASSERKRTSNHEQFF. The CDR3 DNA follows: TGTGCCAGCAGTGAAAGAAAAAGGACTAGCAATCATGAGCAGTTCTTC.

J is TRBJ2-5 and V is TRBV5-1; D might be TRBD1 (5 bases). The CDR3 spans 14 residues. The V gene lost 4 bases and the J gene lost 2 bases, with 12 bases spanning the gap. CDR1 SGHRS and CDR2 YFSETQ come from the germline V gene. The chain's CDR3 is CASSRDSLQETQYF. The CDR3 nucleotides are TGCGCCAGCAGCCGCGACAGCTTACAAGAGACCCAGTACTTC.

The chain carries TRBV12-5 and TRBJ2-1; D uncertain. This CDR3 comprises 16 residues. V shed 7 bases and J shed 0 bases, with 16 bases lying between them. Germline values: CDR1 LGHNT, CDR2 FRNRAP. CDR3 amino acids: CASATRARSSYNEQFF. CDR3 coding DNA: TGTGCTAGTGCTACCCGTGCCAGGAGCTCCTACAATGAGCAGTTCTTC.

The sample holds many counts of this clonotype. This rearrangement joins TRBV6-5 to TRBJ2-7; D may be TRBD2 (6 bases). The CDR3 extends over 13 amino acids. The V gene's germline CDR1 is MNHEY and CDR2 SVGAGI. V was trimmed by 2 bases and J by 7 bases, leaving 12 bases between them. The CDR3 reads CASSYAGSVEQYF. DNA of the CDR3: TGTGCCAGCAGTTACGCGGGGTCCGTGGAGCAGTACTTC.

The chain has TRBV15 and TRBJ2-1; D not certain. The germline gives CDR1 LNHNV, CDR2 YYDKDF (reference sequence). The ends were cut back, 5 bases at V and 8 bases at J, with 13 bases in the middle. The CDR3 contains 13 residues. In DNA, the CDR3 is TGTGCCACCAGCGGGTCCTCTTTATATGAGCAGTTCTTC. This translates into CATSGSSLYEQFF.

The CDR3 sequence is CAIRAGDATNEKLFF. DNA for the CDR3: TGTGCCATCAGGGCAGGGGACGCAACTAATGAAAAACTGTTTTTT. V usage is TRBV10-3 and J usage is TRBJ1-4, with D possibly matching TRBD1 (6 bases). Trimming cost V 6 bases and J 0 bases, with 11 bases left between them. Germline V CDR1 and CDR2: ENHRY, SYGVKD. This CDR3 region has 15 residues.

There are a few counts of this clonotype. V usage is TRBV30 and J usage is TRBJ2-7; D remains ambiguous. Trimming cost V 0 bases and J 9 bases, with 15 bases left between them. Germline V gene lookup returns CDR1 GTSNPN and CDR2 SVGIG (reference sequence). The CDR3 spans 13 residues. The CDR3 loop is CAWSVAARMGQYF. For the CDR3, the DNA is TGTGCCTGGAGTGTGGCAGCAAGGATGGGGCAGTACTTC.

This clonotype has more than one count but fewer than ten. The CDR3: CASSGALSSEQYF. The CDR3 DNA reads TGTGCCAGCAGTGGGGCCCTAAGCAGCGAGCAGTACTTC. J is TRBJ2-7 and V is TRBV25-1; no reliable D call. The germline CDR1 and CDR2 sequences are MGHDK and SYGVNS. The CDR3 extends over 13 amino acids. V was shortened by 4 bases and J by 6 bases, with 13 bases between the two germline ends.

This clonotype was detected ten times or more. The rearrangement uses TRBV9 and TRBJ2-2; 8 bases fit TRBD1. The CDR3 is made up of 19 amino acids. With V trimmed by 0 bases and J by 5 bases, 15 bases remained unmatched. CDR1 is SGDLS, CDR2 YYNGEE, per germline. The CDR3 here is CASSVADPLGTGGTGELFF. In DNA, the CDR3 is TGTGCCAGCAGCGTAGCGGATCCGTTGGGGACAGGAGGGACCGGGGAGCTGTTTTTT.

The gene calls are TRBV10-3 and TRBJ1-5; 7 bases match TRBD1. The CDR3 is made up of 14 amino acids. Germline CDR1 is ENHRY and CDR2 is SYGVKD. V shed 4 bases, J shed 4 bases, and the junction held 4 bases outside the gene matches. CDR3 residues: CAISVGTVNQPQHF. The CDR3 DNA follows: TGTGCCATCAGTGTTGGGACAGTTAATCAGCCCCAGCATTTT.

V usage is TRBV7-8 and J usage is TRBJ2-7; TRBD2 is a possible D gene (5 bases). CDR1 and CDR2 from the germline V gene are SGHVS and FQNEAQ. Trimming removed 1 base at V and 2 bases at J, with 12 bases between. This CDR3 has 15 amino acids. This CDR3 reads CASSLGRGRTYEQYF. The CDR3 DNA sequence: TGTGCCAGCAGCTTAGGTCGCGGGCGAACCTACGAGCAGTACTTC.

This clonotype ranks as medium-sized. This rearrangement joins TRBV6-6 to TRBJ2-7, with 7 bases identical to TRBD1. Losses at the gene ends were 4 bases for V and 6 bases for J; bases not matched to a gene: 6. The CDR3 contains 13 residues. Germline loops: CDR1 MNHNY, CDR2 SVGAGI (reference sequence). CDR3 in DNA: TGTGCCAGCAGTTCGAACCCAGGGGGCGAGCAGTACTTC. This sequence encodes CASSSNPGGEQYF.

The chain links TRBV12-3 or TRBV12-4 to TRBJ2-3; D may be TRBD1 or TRBD2 (5 bases each). V was pared by 6 bases and J by 4 bases, with 17 bases between. The CDR3 extends over 15 amino acids. The CDR3 bases are TGTGCCAGCAGGAGCCGTTCAGGGACGGCAGATACGCAGTATTTT. This codes for CASRSRSGTADTQYF.